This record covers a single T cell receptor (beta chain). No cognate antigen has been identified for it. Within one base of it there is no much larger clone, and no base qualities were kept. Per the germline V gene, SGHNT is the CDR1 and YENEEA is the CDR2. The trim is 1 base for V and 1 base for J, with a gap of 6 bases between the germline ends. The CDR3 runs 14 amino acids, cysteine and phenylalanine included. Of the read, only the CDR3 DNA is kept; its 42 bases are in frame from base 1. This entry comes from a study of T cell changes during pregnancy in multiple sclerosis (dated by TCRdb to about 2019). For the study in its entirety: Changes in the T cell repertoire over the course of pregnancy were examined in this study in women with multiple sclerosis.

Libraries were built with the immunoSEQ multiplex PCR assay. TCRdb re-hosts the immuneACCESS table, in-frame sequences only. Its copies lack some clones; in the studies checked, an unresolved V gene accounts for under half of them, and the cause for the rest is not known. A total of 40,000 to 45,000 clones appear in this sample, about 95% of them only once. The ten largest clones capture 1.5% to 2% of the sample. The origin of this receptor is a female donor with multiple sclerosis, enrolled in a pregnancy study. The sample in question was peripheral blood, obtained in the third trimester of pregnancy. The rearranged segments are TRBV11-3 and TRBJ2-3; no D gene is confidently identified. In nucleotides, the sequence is TGTGCCAGCAGCTTAGTAACAGGCACAGATACGCAGTATTTT. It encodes CASSLVTGTDTQYF.